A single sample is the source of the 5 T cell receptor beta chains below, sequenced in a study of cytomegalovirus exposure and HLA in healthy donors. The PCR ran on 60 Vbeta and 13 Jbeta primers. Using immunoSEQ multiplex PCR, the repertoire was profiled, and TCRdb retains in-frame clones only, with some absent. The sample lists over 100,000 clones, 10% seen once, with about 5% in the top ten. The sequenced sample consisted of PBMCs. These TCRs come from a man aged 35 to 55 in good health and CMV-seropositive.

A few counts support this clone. In nucleotides, the CDR3 is TGTGCCAGCAGCTTGGTGCAGGGGAATCAGCCCCAGCATTTT. Translating gives CASSLVQGNQPQHF. The V gene is TRBV5-5, the J gene TRBJ1-5; TRBD1 is a possible D gene (6 bases). Germline CDR1 and CDR2: SGHKS and YYEKEE (reference sequence). CDR3 length: 14 amino acids. V lost 0 bases, J lost 4 bases, and 8 bases lay in between.

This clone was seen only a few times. In nucleotides, the CDR3 is TGTGCCAGCAGCTTAGGAGGGGCGGGAGTGGGCACAGATACGCAGTATTTT. This encodes CASSLGGAGVGTDTQYF. The chain links TRBV7-8 to TRBJ2-3, with 7 bases identical to TRBD2. Losses at the gene ends were 1 base for V and 1 base for J; bases not matched to a gene: 8. CDR1 SGHVS and CDR2 FQNEAQ come from the germline V gene. CDR3 size: 17 residues.

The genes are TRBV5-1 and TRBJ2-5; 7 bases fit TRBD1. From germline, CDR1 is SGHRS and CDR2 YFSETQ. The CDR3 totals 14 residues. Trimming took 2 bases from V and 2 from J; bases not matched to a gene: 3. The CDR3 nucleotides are TGCGCCAGCAGCTTACAGGGGCCTCAAGAGACCCAGTACTTC. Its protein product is CASSLQGPQETQYF.

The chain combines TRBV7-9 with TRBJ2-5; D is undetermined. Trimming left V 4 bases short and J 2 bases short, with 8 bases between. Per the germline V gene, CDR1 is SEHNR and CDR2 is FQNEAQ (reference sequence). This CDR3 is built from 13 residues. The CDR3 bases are TGTGCCAGCAGCTCCCGACAACAAGAGACCCAGTACTTC. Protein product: CASSSRQQETQYF.

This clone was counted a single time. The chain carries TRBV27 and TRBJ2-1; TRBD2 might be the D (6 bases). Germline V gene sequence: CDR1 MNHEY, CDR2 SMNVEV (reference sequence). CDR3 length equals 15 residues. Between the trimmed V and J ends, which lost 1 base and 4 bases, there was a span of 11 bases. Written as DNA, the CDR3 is TGTGCCAGCAGTTTATTGCCCCGGGAGTACAATGAGCAGTTCTTC. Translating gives CASSLLPREYNEQFF.